This TCR beta chain was identified during a study of blood T cell repertoires in COVID-19. Study information: Sites across the United States, Italy and Spain contributed samples from acute and convalescent COVID-19. In each case, the material was cDNA or gDNA derived from T cells, B-cell-depleted T cells, or PBMCs.

Under the authors' procedure: Nucleated cell counts were estimated from reference gene primer amplification. Generated by immunoSEQ multiplex PCR, the TCRdb table keeps only in-frame clones and is missing some. The V and J calls and clone size are taken from that table; D and trimming were inferred from the DNA. The table shows some 120,000 clones, with 70% to 90% occurring only once. V was pared by 6 bases and J by 5 bases, with 13 bases between. CDR1 is LGHDT, CDR2 YNNKEL, per germline (reference sequence). CDR3 length: 14 residues. This clone was recorded once. Sequenced input: peripheral blood. This TCR came from a woman of 80 years or more with acute or convalescent COVID-19. The chain uses TRBV3-1 (or the pseudogene TRBV3-2) and TRBJ2-2; D possibly corresponds to TRBD2 (5 bases). CDR3 in amino acids: CASSQTRGTGELFF. In DNA, the CDR3 is TGTGCCAGCAGTCAAACTAGAGGTACCGGGGAGCTGTTTTTT.